The 16 T cell receptor beta chains listed next were all sequenced from one sample in a study of T cell repertoires in cytomegalovirus infection. TCRdb recomputed calls from the reads with MiXCR, one row per CDR3 protein. The sample contains 700,000 to 850,000 distinct CDR3 sequences, approximately 29% of which appear only once. No antigen has been identified for these receptors. The sequences come from cultured CD8+ T cells from PBMCs, collected from culture after CMV antigen stimulation. These receptors all come from a human donor in good health (CMV status not recorded). Some clones in this sample may be carry-over from other donors' samples.

The V and J genes are TRBV15 and TRBJ2-1; a weak D match, TRBD1 (6 bases). Trimming shortened V by 3 bases and J by 3 bases, and 15 bases separated the two germline ends. The CDR3 runs 16 residues. Germline CDR1 is LNHNV and CDR2 is YYDKDF (reference sequence). The CDR3: CATSSTDRPFYNEQFF. The CDR3 coding sequence is TGTGCCACCAGCAGTACAGACAGGCCCTTCTACAATGAGCAGTTCTTC.

The table lists this clonotype with many counts. The J gene is TRBJ2-7, the V gene TRBV4-1; maybe TRBD1 (6 bases). In germline, CDR1 is MGHRA, CDR2 YSYEKL. CDR3 length: 13 residues. V gave up 4 bases and J gave up 5 bases, with 12 bases separating them. CDR3 protein: CASSLPKGDEQYF. For the CDR3, the DNA is TGCGCCAGCAGCCTGCCCAAGGGGGACGAGCAGTACTTC.

V and J are TRBV9 and TRBJ2-1; TRBD2 matches at 9 bases. This CDR3 comprises 16 residues. V was clipped by 3 bases and J by 7 bases; unmatched bases: 11. CDR1 SGDLS and CDR2 YYNGEE come from the germline V gene. CDR3 amino acids: CASSGYSGGLGNEQFF. CDR3 DNA: TGTGCCAGCAGCGGGTATAGCGGGGGCCTGGGGAATGAGCAGTTCTTC. The variable domain in full, with the rest retrieved from reference TRBV9 and TRBJ2-1, is DSGVTQTPKHLITATGQRVTLRCSPRSGDLSVYWYQQSLDQGLQFLIQYYNGEERAKGNILERFSAQQFPDLHSELNLSSLELGDSALYFCASSGYSGGLGNEQFFGPGTRLTVL.

The V and J genes are TRBV3-1 and TRBJ1-4; D is ambiguous. CDR1 is LGHDT, CDR2 YNNKEL, per germline (reference sequence). The CDR3 covers 13 residues. The ends were cut back, 4 bases at V and 8 bases at J, with 11 bases in the middle. The CDR3 DNA is TGTGCCAGCAGCCGGACCTTAGCGGAAAAACTGTTTTTT. Amino acids: CASSRTLAEKLFF.

A few counts support this clonotype. J is TRBJ1-2 and V is TRBV10-3, with D possibly matching TRBD1 (6 bases). Germline CDR1 and CDR2: ENHRY and SYGVKD. With 0 bases removed from V and 2 bases from J, the gap between germline ends came to 10 bases. The CDR3 extends over 15 amino acids. CDR3 protein: CAISESTGANYGYTF. The CDR3 DNA reads as TGTGCCATCAGTGAGTCAACGGGGGCGAACTATGGCTACACCTTC.

This clonotype was detected once. J is TRBJ2-1 and V is TRBV5-5; maybe TRBD1 (6 bases). Trimming cost V 4 bases and J 9 bases, with 14 bases left between them. CDR3 length: 13 residues. The V gene's germline CDR1 is SGHKS and CDR2 YYEKEE (reference sequence). The CDR3 DNA is TGTGCCAGCAGCCTAGGACAGAGGAGTGAGCAGTTCTTC. Encoded protein: CASSLGQRSEQFF.

This clonotype was detected a few times. The rearrangement uses TRBV10-3 and TRBJ2-3, with 7 bases aligning to TRBD2. Unmatched junction bases numbered 12, after V lost 2 bases and J lost 7 bases. The germline V gene encodes CDR1 ENHRY and CDR2 SYGVKD. The CDR3 is made up of 16 amino acids. CDR3 sequence reads: CAISEGASGDPYTQYF. The CDR3 DNA is TGTGCCATCAGTGAGGGCGCCAGCGGGGATCCTTATACGCAGTATTTT.

The chain employs TRBV15 and TRBJ2-1; D may be TRBD2 (6 bases). CDR1 and CDR2 from the germline V gene are LNHNV and YYDKDF (reference sequence). The CDR3 contains 15 residues. V was clipped by 1 base and J by 0 bases, with 7 bases between them. CDR3 nucleotides: TGTGCCACCAGCAGAGTAGCGGCCTCCTACAATGAGCAGTTCTTC. It is translated as CATSRVAASYNEQFF.

The chain is built from TRBV7-9 and TRBJ2-4, with D perhaps TRBD1 or TRBD2 (5 bases each). Looked up from germline, CDR1 is SEHNR and CDR2 is FQNEAQ (reference sequence). The CDR3 consists of 13 residues. V was clipped by 7 bases and J by 4 bases, with 11 bases between them. CDR3 nucleotide sequence: TGTGCCAGCACCGGGGACGGTAAAAACATTCAGTACTTC. Protein sequence: CASTGDGKNIQYF.

This clonotype was recorded once. The rearrangement uses TRBV2 and TRBJ1-1; D is unresolved. This CDR3 spans 12 amino acids. The germline V gene has CDR1 SNHLY and CDR2 FYNNEI. The ends were cut back, 9 bases at V and 4 bases at J, with 12 bases in the middle. DNA of the CDR3: TGTGCCAGGTCGGGCGAGGGCACTGAAGCTTTCTTT. Protein product: CARSGEGTEAFF.

The chain uses TRBV5-6 and TRBJ2-1, with 7 positions matching TRBD1. This CDR3 comprises 16 residues. Germline lookup yields CDR1 SGHDT and CDR2 YYEEEE. Trimming cost V 1 base and J 9 bases; bases outside gene matches: 13. CDR3 region: CASSLYVIGGSVEQFF. CDR3 DNA: TGTGCCAGCAGCTTGTATGTGATAGGGGGCTCGGTTGAGCAGTTCTTC.

This clonotype turned up a few times. This rearrangement joins TRBV4-3 to TRBJ2-2, with 8 positions matching TRBD2. The germline V gene encodes CDR1 LGHNA and CDR2 YSLEER. CDR3 length equals 18 residues. Trimming removed 0 bases from V and 3 bases from J; junction bases left unmatched: 9. The CDR3 bases are TGCGCCAGCAGCCAAGATTCAGGAGCGGGGGCCTACACCGGGGAGCTGTTTTTT. Encoded protein: CASSQDSGAGAYTGELFF.

The chain is built from TRBV27 and TRBJ2-7; 12 bases map to TRBD1. The CDR3 loop spans 15 amino acids. Germline V gives CDR1 MNHEY, CDR2 SMNVEV (reference sequence). Losses at the gene ends were 6 bases for V and 4 bases for J; bases not matched to a gene: 7. CDR3 protein: CASSIGTGGLYEQYF. The CDR3, as DNA: TGTGCCAGCAGCATTGGGACAGGGGGCCTTTACGAGCAGTACTTC.

This chain connects TRBV19 to TRBJ2-2, with D possibly TRBD2 on 7 matching bases. Germline V lookup: CDR1 LNHDA, CDR2 SQIVND (reference sequence). CDR3 length: 14 residues. Trimming removed 7 bases at V and 4 bases at J, with 13 bases between. The CDR3 sequence: CASMGGGPTGELFF. For the CDR3, the DNA is TGTGCCAGTATGGGCGGGGGCCCCACCGGGGAGCTGTTTTTT. Filled out from reference TRBV19 and TRBJ2-2, the complete variable domain reads DGGITQSPKYLFRKEGQNVTLSCEQNLNHDAMYWYRQDPGQGLRLIYYSQIVNDFQKGDIAEGYSVSREKKESFPLTVTSAQKNPTAFYLCASMGGGPTGELFFGEGSRLTVL.

This clonotype has a handful of counts. The V call is TRBV7-9, the J call TRBJ1-1, with D uncertain. Germline values: CDR1 SEHNR, CDR2 FQNEAQ (reference sequence). CDR3 size: 13 residues. The germline V and J ends were trimmed by 5 bases and 1 base, with 8 bases remaining between them. The CDR3 coding sequence is TGTGCCAGCAGCCCCCCACCGAACACTGAAGCTTTCTTT. It codes for CASSPPPNTEAFF. The variable domain in full, with the rest retrieved from reference TRBV7-9 and TRBJ1-1, is DTGVSQNPRHKITKRGQNVTFRCDPISEHNRLYWYRQTLGQGPEFLTYFQNEAQLEKSRLLSDRFSAERPKGSFSTLEIQRTEQGDSAMYLCASSPPPNTEAFFGQGTRLTVV.

In this sample, this clonotype turned up many times. The gene calls are TRBV7-2 and TRBJ1-5; no reliable D call. Between the trimmed V and J ends, which lost 1 base and 4 bases, there was a span of 5 bases. The CDR3 length is 13 residues. The germline gives CDR1 SGHTA, CDR2 FQGNSA. CDR3 loop: CASSLGYNQPQHF. The DNA of the CDR3 is TGTGCCAGCAGCTTAGGGTATAATCAGCCCCAGCATTTT.